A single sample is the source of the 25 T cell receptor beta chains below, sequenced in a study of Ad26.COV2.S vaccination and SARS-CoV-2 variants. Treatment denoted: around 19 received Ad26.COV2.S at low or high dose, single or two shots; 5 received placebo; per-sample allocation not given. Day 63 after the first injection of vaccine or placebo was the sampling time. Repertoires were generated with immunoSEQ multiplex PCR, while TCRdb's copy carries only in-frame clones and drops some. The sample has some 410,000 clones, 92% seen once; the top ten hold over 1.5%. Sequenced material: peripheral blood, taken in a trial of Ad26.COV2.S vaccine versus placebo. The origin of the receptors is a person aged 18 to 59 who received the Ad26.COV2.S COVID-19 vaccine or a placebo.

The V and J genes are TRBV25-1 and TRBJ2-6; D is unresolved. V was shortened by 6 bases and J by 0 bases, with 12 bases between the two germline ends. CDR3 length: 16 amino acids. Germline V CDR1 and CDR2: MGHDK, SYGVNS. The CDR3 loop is CASSLPAPSGANVLTF. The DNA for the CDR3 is TGTGCCAGCAGCCTCCCCGCACCCTCTGGGGCCAACGTCCTGACTTTC.

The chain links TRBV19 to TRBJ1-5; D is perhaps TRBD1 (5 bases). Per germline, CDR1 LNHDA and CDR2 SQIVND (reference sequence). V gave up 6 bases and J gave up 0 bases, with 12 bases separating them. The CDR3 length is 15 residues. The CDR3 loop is CASSWTTYSNQPQHF. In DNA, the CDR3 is TGTGCCAGTAGCTGGACAACCTATAGCAATCAGCCCCAGCATTTT.

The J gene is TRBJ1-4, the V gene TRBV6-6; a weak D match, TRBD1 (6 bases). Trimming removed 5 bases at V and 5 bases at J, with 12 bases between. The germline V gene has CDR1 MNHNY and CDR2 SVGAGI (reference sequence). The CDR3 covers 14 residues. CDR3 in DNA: TGTGCCAGCAGTAAGACAGGTTGGAATGAAAAACTGTTTTTT. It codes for CASSKTGWNEKLFF.

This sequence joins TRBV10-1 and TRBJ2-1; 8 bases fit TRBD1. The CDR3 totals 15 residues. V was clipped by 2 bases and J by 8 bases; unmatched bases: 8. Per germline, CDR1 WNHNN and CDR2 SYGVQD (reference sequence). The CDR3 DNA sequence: TGCGCCAGCAGTGAGGGACAGGGACTTACGGATGAGCAGTTCTTC. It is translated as CASSEGQGLTDEQFF.

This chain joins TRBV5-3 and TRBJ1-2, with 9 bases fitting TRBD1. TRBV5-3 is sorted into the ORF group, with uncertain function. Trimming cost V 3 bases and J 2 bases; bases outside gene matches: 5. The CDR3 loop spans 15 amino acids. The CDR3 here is CARSCRDRVNYGYTF. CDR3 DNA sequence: TGTGCCAGAAGCTGCCGGGACAGGGTGAACTATGGCTACACCTTC.

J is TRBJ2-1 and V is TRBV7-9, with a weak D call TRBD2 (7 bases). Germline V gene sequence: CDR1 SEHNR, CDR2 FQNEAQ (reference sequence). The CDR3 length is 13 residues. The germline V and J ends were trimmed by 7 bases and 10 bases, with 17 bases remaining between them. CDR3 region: CASTDGGLGEQFF. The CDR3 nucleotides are TGTGCCAGCACGGACGGGGGGCTAGGGGAGCAGTTCTTC.

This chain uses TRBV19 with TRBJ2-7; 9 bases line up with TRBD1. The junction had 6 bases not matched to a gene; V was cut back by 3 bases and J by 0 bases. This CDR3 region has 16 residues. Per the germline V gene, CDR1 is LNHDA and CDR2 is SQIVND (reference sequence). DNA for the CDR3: TGTGCCAGTAGTATCACAGGGGGCTGGGGCTCCTACGAGCAGTACTTC. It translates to CASSITGGWGSYEQYF.

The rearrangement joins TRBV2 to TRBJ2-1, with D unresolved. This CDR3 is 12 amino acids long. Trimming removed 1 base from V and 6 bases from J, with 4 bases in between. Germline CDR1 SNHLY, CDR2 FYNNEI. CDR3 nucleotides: TGTGCCAGCAGTGAAGAGGCCAATGAGCAGTTCTTC. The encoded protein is CASSEEANEQFF. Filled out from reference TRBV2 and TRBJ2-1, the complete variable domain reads EPEVTQTPSHQVTQMGQEVILRCVPISNHLYFYWYRQILGQKVEFLVSFYNNEISEKSEIFDDQFSVERPDGSNFTLKIRSTKLEDSAMYFCASSEEANEQFFGPGTRLTVL.

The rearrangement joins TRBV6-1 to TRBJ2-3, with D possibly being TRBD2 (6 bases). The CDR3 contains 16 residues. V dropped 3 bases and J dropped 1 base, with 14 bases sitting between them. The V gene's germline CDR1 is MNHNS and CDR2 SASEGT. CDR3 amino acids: CASSEGGLGGTDTQYF. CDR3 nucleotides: TGTGCCAGCAGTGAGGGGGGTCTTGGGGGCACAGATACGCAGTATTTT.

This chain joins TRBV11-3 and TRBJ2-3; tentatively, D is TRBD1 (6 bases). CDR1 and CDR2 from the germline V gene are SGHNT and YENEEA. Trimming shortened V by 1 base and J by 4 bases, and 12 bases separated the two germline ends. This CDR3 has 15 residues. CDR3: CASSLGGPAADTQYF. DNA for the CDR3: TGTGCCAGCAGCTTAGGGGGGCCCGCCGCAGATACGCAGTATTTT. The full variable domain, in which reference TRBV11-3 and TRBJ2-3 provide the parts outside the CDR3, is EAGVVQSPRYKIIEKKQPVAFWCNPISGHNTLYWYLQNLGQGPELLIRYENEEAVDDSQLPKDRFSAERLKGVDSTLKIQPAELGDSAVYLCASSLGGPAADTQYFGPGTRLTVL.

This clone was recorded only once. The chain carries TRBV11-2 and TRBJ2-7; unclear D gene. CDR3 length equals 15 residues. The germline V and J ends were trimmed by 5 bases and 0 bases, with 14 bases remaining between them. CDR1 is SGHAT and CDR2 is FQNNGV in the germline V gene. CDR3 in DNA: TGTGCCAGCAGCACCTGGAGATCCGGCTCCTACGAGCAGTACTTC. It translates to CASSTWRSGSYEQYF.

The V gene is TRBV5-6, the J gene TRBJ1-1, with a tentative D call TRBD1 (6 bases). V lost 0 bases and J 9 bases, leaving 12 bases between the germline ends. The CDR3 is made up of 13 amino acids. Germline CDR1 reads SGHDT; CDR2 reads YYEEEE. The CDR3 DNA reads TGTGCCAGCAGCTTGGCCGTGAGGGGGAAAGCTTTCTTT. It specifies CASSLAVRGKAFF. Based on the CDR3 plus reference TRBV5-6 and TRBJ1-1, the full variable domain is DAGVTQSPTHLIKTRGQQVTLRCSPKSGHDTVSWYQQALGQGPQFIFQYYEEEERQRGNFPDRFSGHQFPNYSSELNVNALLLGDSALYLCASSLAVRGKAFFGQGTRLTVV.

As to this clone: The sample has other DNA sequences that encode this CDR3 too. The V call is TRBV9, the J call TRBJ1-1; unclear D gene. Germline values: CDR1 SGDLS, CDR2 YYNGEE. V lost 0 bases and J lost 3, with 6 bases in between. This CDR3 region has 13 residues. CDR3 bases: TGTGCCAGCAGCGTAGGTGGGGACACTGAAGCTTTCTTT. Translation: CASSVGGDTEAFF.

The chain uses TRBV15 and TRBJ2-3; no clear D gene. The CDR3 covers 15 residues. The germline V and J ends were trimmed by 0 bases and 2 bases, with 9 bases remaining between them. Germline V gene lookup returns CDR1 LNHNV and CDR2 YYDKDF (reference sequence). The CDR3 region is CATSRDPANTDTQYF. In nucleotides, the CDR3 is TGTGCCACCAGCAGAGATCCCGCGAACACAGATACGCAGTATTTT.

The CDR3 region has the DNA TGTGCCAGCAGCCAAGAACGGCAGGGGGCTCGCACCGGGGAGCTGTTTTTT. Translation: CASSQERQGARTGELFF. The chain links TRBV3-1 (or the pseudogene TRBV3-2) to TRBJ2-2, with TRBD1 matching over 8 bases. V shed 0 bases, J shed 4 bases, and the junction held 7 bases outside the gene matches. CDR3 length: 17 amino acids. Per germline, CDR1 LGHDT and CDR2 YNNKEL (reference sequence).

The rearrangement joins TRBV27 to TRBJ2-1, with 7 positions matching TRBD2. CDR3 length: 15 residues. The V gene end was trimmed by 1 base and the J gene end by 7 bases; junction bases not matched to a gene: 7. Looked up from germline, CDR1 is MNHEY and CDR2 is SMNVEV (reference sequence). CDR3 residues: CASSLWSGVGNEQFF. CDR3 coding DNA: TGTGCCAGCAGTTTATGGAGCGGGGTGGGGAATGAGCAGTTCTTC.

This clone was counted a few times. The CDR3 protein is CASQRTRGNSPLHF. The CDR3 nucleotides are TGTGCCAGCCAGAGGACCCGAGGAAATTCACCCCTCCACTTT. The genes are TRBV2 and TRBJ1-6; no reliable D call. Germline lookup yields CDR1 SNHLY and CDR2 FYNNEI. The V and J ends lost 8 bases and 7 bases respectively, with 15 bases between them. The CDR3 is 14 amino acids.

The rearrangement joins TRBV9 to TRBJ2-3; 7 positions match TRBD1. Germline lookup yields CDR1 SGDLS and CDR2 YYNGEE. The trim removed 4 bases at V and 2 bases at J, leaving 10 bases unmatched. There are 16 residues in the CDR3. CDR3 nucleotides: TGTGCCAGCAGCTTAGACCCGGGACAGAACACAGATACGCAGTATTTT. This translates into CASSLDPGQNTDTQYF.

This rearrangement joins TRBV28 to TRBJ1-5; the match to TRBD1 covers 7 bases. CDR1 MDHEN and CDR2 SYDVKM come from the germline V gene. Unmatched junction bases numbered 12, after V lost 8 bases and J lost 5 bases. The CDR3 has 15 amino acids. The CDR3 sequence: CASLELGTGDQPQHF. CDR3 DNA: TGTGCCAGCCTAGAACTCGGCACAGGGGATCAGCCCCAGCATTTT.

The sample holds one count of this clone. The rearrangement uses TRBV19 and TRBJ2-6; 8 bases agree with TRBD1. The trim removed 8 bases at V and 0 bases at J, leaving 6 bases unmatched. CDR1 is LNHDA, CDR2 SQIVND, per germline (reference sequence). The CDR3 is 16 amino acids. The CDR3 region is CASEDRVLSGANVLTF. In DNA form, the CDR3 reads TGTGCCAGTGAGGACAGGGTTCTCTCTGGGGCCAACGTCCTGACTTTC.

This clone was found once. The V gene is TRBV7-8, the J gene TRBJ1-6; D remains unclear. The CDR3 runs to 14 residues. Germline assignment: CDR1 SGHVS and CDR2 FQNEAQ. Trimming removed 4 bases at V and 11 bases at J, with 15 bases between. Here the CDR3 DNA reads TGTGCCAGCAGCTCAACCTCGCAACGGGCACCCCTCCACTTT. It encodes CASSSTSQRAPLHF.

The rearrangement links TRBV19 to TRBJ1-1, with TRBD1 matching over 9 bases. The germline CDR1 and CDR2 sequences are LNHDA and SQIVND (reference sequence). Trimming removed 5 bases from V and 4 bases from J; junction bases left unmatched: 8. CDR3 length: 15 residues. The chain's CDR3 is CASSVGQGLSTEAFF. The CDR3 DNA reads TGTGCCAGTAGTGTGGGACAGGGTTTGAGCACTGAAGCTTTCTTT.

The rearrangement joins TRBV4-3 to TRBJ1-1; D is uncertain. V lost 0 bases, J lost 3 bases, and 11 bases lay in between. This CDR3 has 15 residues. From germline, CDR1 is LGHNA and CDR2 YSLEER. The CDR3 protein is CASSQDWQDDTEAFF. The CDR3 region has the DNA TGCGCCAGCAGCCAAGATTGGCAGGATGACACTGAAGCTTTCTTT.

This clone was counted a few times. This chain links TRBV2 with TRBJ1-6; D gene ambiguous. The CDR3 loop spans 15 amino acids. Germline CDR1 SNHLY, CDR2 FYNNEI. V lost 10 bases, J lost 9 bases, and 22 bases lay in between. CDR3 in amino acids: CATYGLRYSGSPLHF. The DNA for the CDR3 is TGTGCCACCTACGGTCTTAGATACTCCGGTTCACCCCTCCACTTT.

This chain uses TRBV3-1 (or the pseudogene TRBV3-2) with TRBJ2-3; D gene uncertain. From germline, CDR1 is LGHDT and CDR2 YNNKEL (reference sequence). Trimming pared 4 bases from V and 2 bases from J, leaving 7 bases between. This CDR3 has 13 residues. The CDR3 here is CASSRATTDTQYF. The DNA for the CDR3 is TGTGCCAGCAGCCGGGCCACCACAGATACGCAGTATTTT.